This is a list of T cell receptor beta chains from one sample in a study of T-cell reconstitution after alpha-beta-depleted transplantation in children. TCRdb reprocessed the PCR reads with MiXCR, giving one entry per CDR3 protein. Of hundreds of thousands of distinct CDR3 sequences listed, roughly 15% are singletons. The specimen comprised PBMCs, mostly from graft donor cells, sampled 360 days after TCRalphabeta/CD19-depleted stem cell transplant. The receptor set was obtained from a male patient younger than 18 who had a stem cell transplant for acute lymphoblastic leukemia, so the T cells may come from the graft donor. The CDR3 runs from the conserved cysteine through the conserved F or W. Each record gives: J gene, V gene, CDR3 length, D gene, CDR3 protein. The D gene is left open where the match is weak.

TRBJ2-1	TRBV4-1	21	TRBD1	CASSFRDRDFKVLSSYNEQFF
TRBJ2-1	TRBV5-1	15	TRBD1	CASSYRDSLVNEQFF
TRBJ2-1	TRBV5-1	18	-	CASSLGHQDSASYNEQFF
TRBJ2-7	TRBV6-5	16	-	CASSYPTDGRSYEQYF
TRBJ2-4	TRBV20-1	14	-	CSARPGVAKNIQYF
TRBJ2-1	TRBV7-2	15	-	CASSLAGLGNNEQFF
TRBJ2-1	TRBV27	17	TRBD2	CASSLTALAGEVNEQFF
TRBJ2-1	TRBV20-1	14	-	CSASSRRVNNEQFF
TRBJ2-3	TRBV6-1	17	TRBD2	CASIALTSGRGTDTQYF
TRBJ2-1	TRBV20-1	15	TRBD1	CSASRDSRAYNEQFF
TRBJ2-7	TRBV5-1	15	-	CASSLDPGSNYEQYF
TRBJ2-1	TRBV7-2	15	-	CASSLVSSSYNEQFF
TRBJ2-1	TRBV6-2/TRBV6-3	17	TRBD2	CASSSVAGYSSYNEQFF
TRBJ2-3	TRBV28	15	-	CASTGQRMWADTQFF
TRBJ1-5	TRBV30	19	TRBD1	CAWRPGTGELRGYNQPQHF
TRBJ2-3	TRBV14	18	TRBD2	CASSQVGGLAGGPDTQYF
TRBJ2-4	TRBV19	14	TRBD1	CASTLRQGAGIQYF
TRBJ1-4	TRBV15	15	-	CATSRGAGVYEKLFF
TRBJ2-7	TRBV2	14	-	CASSVGQTTYEQYF
TRBJ2-5	TRBV7-2	16	TRBD2	CASSPRGLAGRETQYF
TRBJ1-6	TRBV24-1	14	TRBD1	CATSRRTGDSPLHF
TRBJ1-4	TRBV18	16	TRBD1	CASSPQAGQVHEKLFF
TRBJ2-7	TRBV30	12	-	CAWSVRGNEQYF
TRBJ2-7	TRBV3-1	15	-	CASSQDPGASYEQYF
TRBJ2-3	TRBV6-1	14	-	CASTIQGGTDTQYF
TRBJ2-2	TRBV11-2	20	TRBD2	CASSSPSGSVKSGNTGELFF
TRBJ2-7	TRBV4-1	15	TRBD2	CASSIASGIHYEQYF
TRBJ2-1	TRBV3-1	14	-	CASSQDSSGDEQFF
TRBJ1-4	TRBV20-1	11	-	CSAGGPEKLFF
TRBJ1-1	TRBV5-1	13	-	CASSSGFATEAFF
TRBJ2-1	TRBV7-8	14	-	CASSLADAYNEQFF
TRBJ2-7	TRBV4-1	13	-	CASSQDPQRSQYF
TRBJ2-7	TRBV20-1	16	TRBD2	CSARARWLAATYEQYF
TRBJ2-1	TRBV12-3/TRBV12-4	15	-	CASSRPGPLNGEQFF
TRBJ2-3	TRBV5-1	13	-	CASFGQPRDTQYF
TRBJ1-2	TRBV4-2	18	-	CASSQDPRGIVIHYGYTF
TRBJ2-7	TRBV25-1	17	-	CASSENSGRSSPYEQYF
TRBJ1-1	TRBV27	16	TRBD1	CASSSPAGQVNTEAFF
TRBJ2-7	TRBV7-2	16	TRBD2	CASSYKPGTSAYEQYF
TRBJ2-1	TRBV24-1	22	TRBD2	CAAFDLHASGRRSGLSYNEQFF
TRBJ2-5	TRBV9	15	-	CASSPDAGIWETQYF
TRBJ2-1	TRBV18	17	TRBD2	CASSPKGIAGSHNEQFF
TRBJ2-3	TRBV4-3	14	-	CASSQEYGTDTQYF
TRBJ2-2	TRBV20-1	16	-	CSARGGVLENTGELFF
TRBJ2-4	TRBV5-1	17	TRBD2	CASSQTSGSSMGNIQYF
TRBJ2-7	TRBV20-1	14	TRBD2	CSADPGLAGDEQYF
TRBJ2-7	TRBV20-1	14	TRBD2	CSARGTSGSYEQYF
TRBJ2-7	TRBV20-1	15	TRBD2	CSARDLASGAYEQYF
TRBJ2-7	TRBV29-1	14	-	CSVAFNRVRYEQYF
TRBJ1-5	TRBV5-1	16	-	CASSLDSGSSNQPQHF
TRBJ2-7	TRBV14	11	-	CASSQRLKQYF
TRBJ2-7	TRBV6-4	17	-	CASSDSTLGPTTYEQYF
TRBJ2-7	TRBV7-2	16	TRBD1	CASSLGPGTGAHEQYF
TRBJ2-3	TRBV4-1	17	-	CASSQEGGAGGTDTQYF
TRBJ2-7	TRBV5-1	14	-	CASSSGTYSYEQYF
TRBJ1-2	TRBV12-3/TRBV12-4	14	-	CASRTGIRNYGYTF
TRBJ2-2	TRBV11-3	17	TRBD2	CASSLTAGGPITGELFF
TRBJ2-1	TRBV5-4	16	TRBD1	CASSLGDRGVYNEQFF